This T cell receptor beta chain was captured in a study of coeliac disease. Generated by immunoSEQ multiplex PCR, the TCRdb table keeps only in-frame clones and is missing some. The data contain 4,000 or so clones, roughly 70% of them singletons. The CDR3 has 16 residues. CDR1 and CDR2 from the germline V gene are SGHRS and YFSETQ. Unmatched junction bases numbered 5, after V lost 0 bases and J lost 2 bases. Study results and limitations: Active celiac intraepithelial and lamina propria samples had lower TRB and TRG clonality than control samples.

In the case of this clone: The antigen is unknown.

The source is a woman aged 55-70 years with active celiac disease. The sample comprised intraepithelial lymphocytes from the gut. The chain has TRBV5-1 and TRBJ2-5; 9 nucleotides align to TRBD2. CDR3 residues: CASSLGASGVQETQYF. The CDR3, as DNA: TGCGCCAGCAGCTTGGGGGCTAGCGGGGTTCAAGAGACCCAGTACTTC.